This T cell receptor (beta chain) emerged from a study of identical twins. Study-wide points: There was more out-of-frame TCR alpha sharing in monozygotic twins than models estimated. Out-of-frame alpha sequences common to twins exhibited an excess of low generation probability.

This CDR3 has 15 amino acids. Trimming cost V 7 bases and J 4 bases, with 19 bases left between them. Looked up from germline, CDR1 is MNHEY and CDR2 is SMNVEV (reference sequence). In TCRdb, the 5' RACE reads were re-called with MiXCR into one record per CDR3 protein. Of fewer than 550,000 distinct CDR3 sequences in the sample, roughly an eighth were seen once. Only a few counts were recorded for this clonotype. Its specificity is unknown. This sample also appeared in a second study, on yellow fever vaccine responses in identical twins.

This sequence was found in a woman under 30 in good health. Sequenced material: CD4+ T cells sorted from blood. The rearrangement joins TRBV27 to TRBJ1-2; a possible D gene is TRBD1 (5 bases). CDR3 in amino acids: CASTRAGTGGYGYTF. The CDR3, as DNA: TGTGCCAGCACCCGGGCCGGTACAGGCGGCTATGGCTACACCTTC.